What follows is one TCR beta chain and its context. Sequenced by immunoSEQ multiplex PCR; TCRdb stores in-frame clones only, minus some. The sample lists about 120,000 clones; over 90% were seen once. The data derive from a study of control samples from healthy donors and cancer patients. The CDR3 length is 15 residues. After removal of 1 base from V and 3 bases from J, the junction contained 4 bases not matched to a gene. Germline V gives CDR1 SGHKS, CDR2 YYEKEE (reference sequence). Sequences were obtained from blood. The clonotype originates from a man under 40 in good health. This rearrangement joins TRBV5-5 to TRBJ1-5; 7 positions match TRBD1. CDR3 loop: CASSLWGQYNQPQHF. The CDR3 region has the DNA TGTGCCAGCAGCTTGTGGGGACAGTACAATCAGCCCCAGCATTTT. Combining the CDR3 with reference TRBV5-5 and TRBJ1-5 gives the whole variable domain DAGVTQSPTHLIKTRGQQVTLRCSPISGHKSVSWYQQVLGQGPQFIFQYYEKEERGRGNFPDRFSARQFPNYSSELNVNALLLGDSALYLCASSLWGQYNQPQHFGDGTRLSIL.